The present T cell receptor beta chain was sequenced within a study of T cell changes during pregnancy in multiple sclerosis. TCRdb's table, derived via immunoSEQ multiplex PCR, lists solely in-frame clones and lacks some. This table holds tens of thousands of clones, 85% to 95% found once. Sequences were derived from peripheral blood, sampled in the first trimester of pregnancy. This clonotype originated in a female donor with multiple sclerosis, enrolled in a pregnancy study.

Here the CDR3 DNA reads TGTGCCAGCCGAGGGGGTTTTAACACTGAAGCTTTCTTT. The encoded protein is CASRGGFNTEAFF. The gene calls are TRBV6-5 and TRBJ1-1, with a weak D call TRBD1 (6 bases). The CDR3 has 13 amino acids. Germline CDR1 is MNHEY and CDR2 is SVGAGI. The germline V and J ends were trimmed by 8 bases and 2 bases, with 12 bases remaining between them.